Listed below are T cell receptor beta chains from one sample, sequenced in a study of blood T cells in healthy people across ages. TCRdb used MiXCR to reprocess the 5' RACE reads, holding one entry per CDR3 protein. Of roughly 930,000 distinct CDR3 sequences listed, roughly 50% are singletons. Source material: blood. The receptors stem from a young man in good health. Each CDR3 is given with its conserved first and last residue. A D gene is named only where the DNA matches it firmly. Some rows have no size entry. The others give once, few or many, or a class for an expanded clone.

J gene: TRBJ1-5
V gene: TRBV6-2/TRBV6-3
clone size: -
D gene: -
CDR3 protein: CASTTPRGNQPQHF
CDR3 DNA: TGTGCCAGCACCACACCCCGGGGGAATCAGCCCCAGCATTTT

J gene: TRBJ2-3
V gene: TRBV6-4
clone size: few
D gene: -
CDR3 protein: CASSDAGSKDTQYF
CDR3 DNA: TGTGCCAGCAGTGACGCAGGGTCAAAAGATACGCAGTATTTT

J gene: TRBJ2-3
V gene: TRBV5-1
clone size: -
D gene: -
CDR3 protein: CASSLWGTYSTDTQYF
CDR3 DNA: TGCGCCAGCAGCTTGTGGGGCACATATAGCACAGATACGCAGTATTTT

J gene: TRBJ1-3
V gene: TRBV20-1
clone size: -
D gene: -
CDR3 protein: CSASVDRVSGNTIYF
CDR3 DNA: TGCAGTGCTAGCGTCGACAGAGTCTCTGGAAACACCATATATTTT

J gene: TRBJ2-7
V gene: TRBV6-2/TRBV6-3
clone size: -
D gene: -
CDR3 protein: CASNAERDNSYEQYF
CDR3 DNA: TGTGCCAGCAACGCAGAGAGGGACAACTCCTACGAGCAGTACTTC

J gene: TRBJ1-2
V gene: TRBV6-6
clone size: -
D gene: -
CDR3 protein: CASVRTSDYGYTF
CDR3 DNA: TGTGCCAGCGTTAGGACATCAGATTATGGCTACACCTTC

J gene: TRBJ2-1
V gene: TRBV7-3
clone size: -
D gene: TRBD1
CDR3 protein: CASSPIGGGNEQFF
CDR3 DNA: TGTGCCAGCAGCCCCATAGGGGGCGGGAATGAGCAGTTCTTC

J gene: TRBJ2-2
V gene: TRBV5-1
clone size: -
D gene: -
CDR3 protein: CASSLVGGRHNTGELFF
CDR3 DNA: TGCGCCAGCAGCTTGGTTGGTGGCAGGCACAACACCGGGGAGCTGTTTTTT

J gene: TRBJ2-3
V gene: TRBV7-2
clone size: once
D gene: -
CDR3 protein: CASSLSPPRWVTDTQYF
CDR3 DNA: TGTGCCAGCAGCTTAAGCCCCCCAAGGTGGGTCACAGATACGCAGTATTTT

J gene: TRBJ2-7
V gene: TRBV20-1
clone size: many
D gene: -
CDR3 protein: CSAPPRTYEQYF
CDR3 DNA: TGCAGTGCCCCCCCCCGGACCTACGAGCAGTACTTC

J gene: TRBJ2-2
V gene: TRBV12-3/TRBV12-4
clone size: -
D gene: TRBD2
CDR3 protein: CASRAGLATGELFF
CDR3 DNA: TGTGCCAGCAGAGCGGGACTAGCGACCGGGGAGCTGTTTTTT

J gene: TRBJ2-3
V gene: TRBV3-1
clone size: -
D gene: TRBD1
CDR3 protein: CASSQEGTADTQYF
CDR3 DNA: TGTGCCAGCAGCCAGGAAGGGACAGCAGATACGCAGTATTTT

J gene: TRBJ2-7
V gene: TRBV12-3/TRBV12-4
clone size: -
D gene: TRBD2
CDR3 protein: CASSVAGGDNEQYF
CDR3 DNA: TGTGCCAGCAGTGTAGCGGGGGGAGACAATGAGCAGTACTTC

J gene: TRBJ2-3
V gene: TRBV4-1
clone size: few
D gene: -
CDR3 protein: CASSPPRGTQYF
CDR3 DNA: TGCGCCAGCAGCCCCCCACGGGGGACGCAGTATTTT

J gene: TRBJ2-2
V gene: TRBV5-4
clone size: -
D gene: -
CDR3 protein: CASSLGAGVSGELFF
CDR3 DNA: TGTGCCAGCAGCTTGGGCGCAGGGGTTAGCGGGGAGCTGTTTTTT

J gene: TRBJ2-2
V gene: TRBV6-5
clone size: -
D gene: -
CDR3 protein: CASSIESGELFF
CDR3 DNA: TGTGCCAGCAGTATAGAGTCCGGGGAGCTGTTTTTT

J gene: TRBJ2-1
V gene: TRBV29-1
clone size: many
D gene: -
CDR3 protein: CSVEANNEQFF
CDR3 DNA: TGCAGCGTTGAAGCGAACAATGAGCAGTTCTTC

J gene: TRBJ1-4
V gene: TRBV18
clone size: few
D gene: -
CDR3 protein: CASSPPGRNEKLFF
CDR3 DNA: TGTGCCAGCTCACCACCGGGCAGGAATGAAAAACTGTTTTTT

J gene: TRBJ2-3
V gene: TRBV7-8
clone size: few
D gene: -
CDR3 protein: CASSLYDGDTQYF
CDR3 DNA: TGTGCCAGCAGCTTATATGACGGGGATACGCAGTATTTT

J gene: TRBJ2-7
V gene: TRBV5-6
clone size: -
D gene: TRBD1
CDR3 protein: CASSPTGVSEQYF
CDR3 DNA: TGTGCCAGCAGCCCCACAGGGGTGAGCGAGCAGTACTTC

J gene: TRBJ1-5
V gene: TRBV6-5
clone size: -
D gene: -
CDR3 protein: CASSYSSETSYSNQPQHF
CDR3 DNA: TGTGCCAGCAGTTACTCGTCAGAGACTAGTTATAGCAATCAGCCCCAGCATTTT

J gene: TRBJ2-7
V gene: TRBV7-2
clone size: -
D gene: TRBD2
CDR3 protein: CASSLVEGLAFDAQYF
CDR3 DNA: TGTGCCAGCAGCTTAGTAGAGGGACTAGCGTTCGATGCGCAGTACTTC

J gene: TRBJ2-7
V gene: TRBV6-2/TRBV6-3
clone size: few
D gene: TRBD1
CDR3 protein: CASTPAQGIYEQYF
CDR3 DNA: TGTGCCAGCACCCCCGCACAGGGGATTTACGAGCAGTACTTC

J gene: TRBJ1-1
V gene: TRBV7-2
clone size: many
D gene: TRBD1
CDR3 protein: CASSRQGAGDTEAFF
CDR3 DNA: TGTGCCAGCAGCCGACAGGGGGCAGGGGACACTGAAGCTTTCTTT

J gene: TRBJ1-5
V gene: TRBV27
clone size: few
D gene: -
CDR3 protein: CASGRVDQPQHF
CDR3 DNA: TGTGCCAGCGGGCGGGTGGATCAGCCCCAGCATTTT

J gene: TRBJ2-5
V gene: TRBV4-1
clone size: few
D gene: -
CDR3 protein: CASSQDWVVQETQYF
CDR3 DNA: TGCGCCAGCAGCCAAGATTGGGTGGTGCAAGAGACCCAGTACTTC

J gene: TRBJ1-6
V gene: TRBV6-1
clone size: -
D gene: -
CDR3 protein: CASSAVRGGNSPLHF
CDR3 DNA: TGTGCCAGCAGTGCCGTTCGGGGGGGGAATTCACCCCTCCACTTT

J gene: TRBJ1-6
V gene: TRBV7-9
clone size: -
D gene: -
CDR3 protein: CASSLDRAETSPLHF
CDR3 DNA: TGTGCCAGCAGCTTAGATCGGGCAGAAACCTCACCCCTCCACTTT

J gene: TRBJ2-3
V gene: TRBV27
clone size: -
D gene: TRBD1
CDR3 protein: CASNQRRDRASTDTQYF
CDR3 DNA: TGTGCCAGCAACCAACGTCGGGACAGGGCTAGCACAGATACGCAGTATTTT

J gene: TRBJ2-4
V gene: TRBV20-1
clone size: few
D gene: -
CDR3 protein: CSATASTTKNIQYF
CDR3 DNA: TGCAGTGCTACGGCATCTACGACCAAAAACATTCAGTACTTC

J gene: TRBJ1-2
V gene: TRBV4-1
clone size: many
D gene: -
CDR3 protein: CASSQDQVRRLDYGYTF
CDR3 DNA: TGCGCCAGCAGCCAAGATCAAGTACGGCGCCTTGACTATGGCTACACCTTC

J gene: TRBJ2-3
V gene: TRBV29-1
clone size: many
D gene: -
CDR3 protein: CSVVEGLSDTQYF
CDR3 DNA: TGCAGCGTTGTCGAGGGGCTTTCAGATACGCAGTATTTT

J gene: TRBJ1-5
V gene: TRBV20-1
clone size: few
D gene: TRBD1
CDR3 protein: CSIPRDRGFVSSNQPQHF
CDR3 DNA: TGCAGCATCCCCCGGGACAGGGGATTTGTGTCAAGCAATCAGCCCCAGCATTTT

J gene: TRBJ2-5
V gene: TRBV2
clone size: -
D gene: -
CDR3 protein: CASQNYVQETQYF
CDR3 DNA: TGTGCCAGCCAGAACTACGTACAAGAGACCCAGTACTTC

J gene: TRBJ1-4
V gene: TRBV9
clone size: few
D gene: -
CDR3 protein: CASSPGGGGNEKLFF
CDR3 DNA: TGTGCCAGCAGCCCCGGCGGGGGAGGGAATGAAAAACTGTTTTTT

J gene: TRBJ1-6
V gene: TRBV4-2
clone size: -
D gene: TRBD1
CDR3 protein: CANSQVVEGAGIDSPLHF
CDR3 DNA: TGTGCCAACAGCCAAGTAGTGGAGGGGGCGGGTATTGATTCACCCCTCCACTTT

J gene: TRBJ1-1
V gene: TRBV5-1
clone size: few
D gene: -
CDR3 protein: CASSPDGQRNTEAFF
CDR3 DNA: TGCGCCAGCAGCCCAGACGGACAGAGGAACACTGAAGCTTTCTTT

J gene: TRBJ1-6
V gene: TRBV6-6
clone size: -
D gene: -
CDR3 protein: CASTYATVVYNSPLHF
CDR3 DNA: TGTGCCAGCACCTACGCTACGGTCGTCTATAATTCACCCCTCCACTTT

J gene: TRBJ2-1
V gene: TRBV29-1
clone size: many
D gene: TRBD1
CDR3 protein: CSVTGTGDSNEQFF
CDR3 DNA: TGCAGCGTGACCGGGACAGGGGATTCCAATGAGCAGTTCTTC

J gene: TRBJ2-3
V gene: TRBV18
clone size: -
D gene: TRBD2
CDR3 protein: CASSPPSSGGRDTQYF
CDR3 DNA: TGTGCCAGCTCACCACCGTCTAGCGGGGGGCGTGATACGCAGTATTTT

J gene: TRBJ2-2
V gene: TRBV5-5
clone size: many
D gene: -
CDR3 protein: CASSLRSDSPNTGELFF
CDR3 DNA: TGTGCCAGCAGCTTGAGATCCGACAGCCCGAACACCGGGGAGCTGTTTTTT

J gene: TRBJ1-1
V gene: TRBV5-1
clone size: -
D gene: TRBD1
CDR3 protein: CASSSRGLTEAFF
CDR3 DNA: TGCGCCAGCAGCAGCAGGGGGCTGACTGAAGCTTTCTTT

J gene: TRBJ2-2
V gene: TRBV5-1
clone size: -
D gene: -
CDR3 protein: CASSSRDWGRPGELFF
CDR3 DNA: TGCGCCAGCAGCAGCCGGGACTGGGGTCGACCCGGGGAGCTGTTTTTT

J gene: TRBJ2-6
V gene: TRBV3-1
clone size: many
D gene: -
CDR3 protein: CASSQETGSGANVLTF
CDR3 DNA: TGTGCCAGCAGCCAAGAAACGGGATCCGGGGCCAACGTCCTGACTTTC

J gene: TRBJ2-7
V gene: TRBV10-3
clone size: -
D gene: TRBD2
CDR3 protein: CAITSGAFIVEQYF
CDR3 DNA: TGTGCCATCACTAGCGGGGCCTTTATTGTCGAGCAGTACTTC

J gene: TRBJ2-7
V gene: TRBV27
clone size: -
D gene: -
CDR3 protein: CASSFRPTAYEQYF
CDR3 DNA: TGTGCCAGCAGTTTTAGACCTACAGCCTACGAGCAGTACTTC

J gene: TRBJ2-7
V gene: TRBV7-2
clone size: -
D gene: -
CDR3 protein: CASSLHGTYEQYF
CDR3 DNA: TGTGCCAGCAGCTTACACGGAACCTACGAGCAGTACTTC

J gene: TRBJ2-7
V gene: TRBV7-2
clone size: -
D gene: -
CDR3 protein: CASSVGTVSYEQYF
CDR3 DNA: TGTGCCAGCAGCGTCGGGACGGTCTCCTACGAGCAGTACTTC

J gene: TRBJ2-1
V gene: TRBV12-3/TRBV12-4
clone size: once
D gene: TRBD2
CDR3 protein: CASRGLAGGEQFF
CDR3 DNA: TGTGCCAGCAGGGGACTAGCGGGGGGTGAGCAGTTCTTC

J gene: TRBJ2-1
V gene: TRBV15
clone size: few
D gene: -
CDR3 protein: CATSRDAGRYNEQFF
CDR3 DNA: TGTGCCACCAGCAGAGATGCGGGCAGGTACAATGAGCAGTTCTTC

J gene: TRBJ2-3
V gene: TRBV30
clone size: -
D gene: -
CDR3 protein: CAWSGLGPTDTQYF
CDR3 DNA: TGTGCCTGGAGTGGATTAGGGCCGACAGATACGCAGTATTTT

J gene: TRBJ2-2
V gene: TRBV5-1
clone size: few
D gene: -
CDR3 protein: CASSRGGPNTGELFF
CDR3 DNA: TGCGCCAGCAGCCGCGGGGGCCCGAACACCGGGGAGCTGTTTTTT

J gene: TRBJ1-1
V gene: TRBV3-1
clone size: -
D gene: -
CDR3 protein: CASSRYQGNTEAFF
CDR3 DNA: TGTGCCAGCAGCCGTTACCAGGGGAACACTGAAGCTTTCTTT